The source of this T cell receptor beta chain is a study of T cells in Graves' hyperthyroidism and ophthalmopathy (dated by TCRdb to about 2019). As for the study more broadly: Peripheral blood was sampled at the time of initial diagnosis, prior to any treatment. To identify distinguishing TCR V-J signatures, a discovery cohort of 95 to 100 patients was used, comprising 40 to 45 with Graves' ophthalmopathy and 57 with stable Graves' hyperthyroidism. Prospective prediction of ophthalmopathy was tested in an independent validation cohort of 18 to 20 hyperthyroidism patients and 15 to 17 patients who later progressed to ophthalmopathy. For training and testing, the roughly 100 patients in the discovery cohort were randomly divided in a 7:3 ratio. Thyroid tissue and blood T-cell repertoires from several Graves' hyperthyroidism patients were also compared in the study. Following sampling, methimazole starting at 30 mg daily was given to hyperthyroidism patients, and high-dose intravenous methylprednisolone was given to ophthalmopathy patients. According to the paper, TCR Vbeta CDR3 sequencing was carried out on more than 120 peripheral blood samples, which came from fewer than 50 ophthalmopathy, fewer than 80 hyperthyroidism and around 17 progressor patients. Results and caveats for the whole study, not just this receptor: No statistical method was used to fix the sample size in advance, and group allocation was not hidden from the investigators. A model built on a 13 V-J signature distinguished ophthalmopathy from stable hyperthyroidism, reaching approximately 89% sensitivity and approximately 81% specificity in cross-validation and 80%/75% in testing. Most expanded thyroid clonotypes (frequency above 0.001) were also detected in blood, suggesting blood repertoires may reflect thyroid immune responses. In validation, the model predicted progression to ophthalmopathy with 65% to 71% sensitivity and 72% to 85% specificity, a median of 6.5 months before onset.

In the ophthalmopathy patients, disease was moderately to severely active, with a Clinical Activity Score of 3 or more, a NOSPECS grade of 4 or more, and a duration of less than 3 months. Any patient with an uncontrolled infection, another autoimmune disease, pregnancy or lactation was excluded. Diagnoses were based on clinical symptoms, serum thyroxine and TRAb, thyroid ultrasound and orbital computed tomography. PBMCs were isolated from more than 9 ml of fresh peripheral blood by Ficoll-Paque density gradient centrifugation. Total RNA was extracted with Trizol reagent, and quality was checked on an Agilent 2100 Bioanalyzer. TCR beta CDR3 regions were amplified from RNA transcripts. The first round of RT-PCR for the TCR CDR3 was performed with the HTBI primer set and the Qiagen OneStep RT-PCR kit. Libraries were constructed in a second round of multiplex PCR, after which size selection and purification were carried out. Sequencing of the libraries was done on an Illumina HiSeq2000 using paired-end 100 bp reads. The original pipeline was this. SOAPnuke was used to process the raw data, with reads discarded if the reads contained adapters or uncalled bases, had a mean Phred below 15, or lacked an exact constant-primer or identifier match. High-quality paired reads were merged using COPE v1.2.5, and each unique nucleotide sequence was defined as a clonotype. MiTCR v1.1 was used to align the clonotypes against IMGT TRBV, TRBD and TRBJ reference segments. The analysis was restricted to V-J combinations with a frequency above 0.0001, which together covered roughly 99% of the repertoires. The TCS score was defined as F50 (clonal expansion) divided by E x V (chaos), with BLOSUM62-based TCRdist calculated between CDR3 peptides within each V-J. Welch's t-statistics and random forest reduced 450 to 600 V-J features to some 14, which were used in a naive Bayes classifier (R e1071). Thyroid-blood repertoire similarity was quantified with the Morisita-Horn index. TCRdb reran the public reads through fastp at Q25 and MiXCR, keeping productive beta chains. Duplicate CDR3 protein sequences are folded into a single record with the most common DNA and genes. TCRdb, not the original authors, processed these V and J calls. This sample has hundreds of thousands of distinct CDR3 sequences in its table, and 14% to 15% of those were observed once. The ten largest clones represent about 4% of the sample.

According to the germline V gene, CDR1 reads SGHNT and CDR2 reads YENEEA. V is pared back by 0 bases and J by 1 base, with 16 bases lying between the germline termini. The CDR3 sequence holds 18 residues, the cysteine and phenylalanine included. CDR3 DNA only is kept here, 54 bases in frame from base 1. On this clonotype: Its specific antigen is unknown. No quality values exist for individual bases; no much larger clone is one base distant.

The TCR was taken from a woman between 40 and 55 years old with Graves' ophthalmopathy. The chain uses TRBV11-3 and TRBJ2-4; the D segment could be TRBD1, given 6 matching bases. Sample: blood. The CDR3 region has the sequence CASSLDLGGLMAKNIQYF. The base sequence is TGTGCCAGCAGCTTAGATCTAGGGGGTTTGATGGCCAAAAACATTCAGTACTTC. Outside the CDR3, residues come from the reference TRBV11-3 and TRBJ2-4 proteins, so the full variable domain is: EAGVVQSPRYKIIEKKQPVAFWCNPISGHNTLYWYLQNLGQGPELLIRYENEEAVDDSQLPKDRFSAERLKGVDSTLKIQPAELGDSAVYLCASSLDLGGLMAKNIQYFGAGTRLSVL.